This TCR beta chain was observed in a study of blood T cell repertoires in COVID-19. In the authors' methods: Reference gene primer amplification yielded estimated nucleated cell counts. Sequenced by immunoSEQ multiplex PCR; TCRdb stores in-frame clones only, minus some. The V and J calls and clone size were taken over from that table, and D and trimming were inferred from the DNA. The data contain about 140,000 clones, roughly 80% of them singletons. The CDR3 loop spans 13 amino acids. From germline, CDR1 is SGHRS and CDR2 YFSETQ. With V trimmed by 5 bases and J by 6 bases, 7 bases remained unmatched.

The receptor was isolated from a man aged 50-59 years with acute or convalescent COVID-19. This rearrangement joins TRBV5-1 to TRBJ1-2, with 7 bases aligning to TRBD1. Sequenced material: peripheral blood. The CDR3 coding sequence is TGCGCCAGCAGTCAGACAGGGCTGGATGGCTACACCTTC. The encoded protein is CASSQTGLDGYTF. The complete variable domain, with remaining parts taken from reference TRBV5-1 and TRBJ1-2, reads KAGVTQTPRYLIKTRGQQVTLSCSPISGHRSVSWYQQTPGQGLQFLFEYFSETQRNKGNFPGRFSGRQFSNSRSEMNVSTLELGDSALYLCASSQTGLDGYTFGSGTRLTVV.